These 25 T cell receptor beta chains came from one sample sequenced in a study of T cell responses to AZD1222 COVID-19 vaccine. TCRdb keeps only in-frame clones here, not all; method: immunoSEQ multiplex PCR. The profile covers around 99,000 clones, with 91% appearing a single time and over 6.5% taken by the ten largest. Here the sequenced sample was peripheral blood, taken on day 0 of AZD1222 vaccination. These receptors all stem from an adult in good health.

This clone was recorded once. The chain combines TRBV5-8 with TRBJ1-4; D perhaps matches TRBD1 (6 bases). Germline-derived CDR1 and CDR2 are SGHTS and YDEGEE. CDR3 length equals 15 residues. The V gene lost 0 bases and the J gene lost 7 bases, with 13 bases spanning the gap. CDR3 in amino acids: CASSLGQVRAEKLFF. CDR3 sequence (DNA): TGTGCCAGCAGCTTGGGACAGGTTCGGGCTGAAAAACTGTTTTTT.

Written as DNA, the CDR3 is TGTGCCAGTAGTTCACAGGGAAGGGACGAGCAGTACTTC. It specifies CASSSQGRDEQYF. This chain connects TRBV19 to TRBJ2-7; the D gene is possibly TRBD1 (6 bases). V lost 5 bases and J 5 bases, leaving 13 bases between the germline ends. The germline CDR1 and CDR2 sequences are LNHDA and SQIVND (reference sequence). CDR3 length: 13 amino acids.

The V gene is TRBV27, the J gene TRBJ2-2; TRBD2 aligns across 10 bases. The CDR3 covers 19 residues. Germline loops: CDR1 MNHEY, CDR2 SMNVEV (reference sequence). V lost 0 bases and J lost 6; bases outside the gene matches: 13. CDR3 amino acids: CASSLSISLAGVGAGELFF. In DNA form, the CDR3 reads TGTGCCAGCAGTTTATCGATTTCCCTAGCGGGAGTAGGTGCCGGGGAGCTGTTTTTT.

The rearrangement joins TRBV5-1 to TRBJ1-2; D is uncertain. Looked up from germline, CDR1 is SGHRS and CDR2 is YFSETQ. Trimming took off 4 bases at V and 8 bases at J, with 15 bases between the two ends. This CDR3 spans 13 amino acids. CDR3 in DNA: TGCGCCAGCAGCGGTTCCCTAGGAGGCGGCTACACCTTC. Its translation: CASSGSLGGGYTF.

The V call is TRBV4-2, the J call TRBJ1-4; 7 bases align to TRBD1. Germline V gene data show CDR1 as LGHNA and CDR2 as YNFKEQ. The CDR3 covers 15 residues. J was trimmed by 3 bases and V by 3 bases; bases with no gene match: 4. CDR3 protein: CASSQTGPSNEKLFF. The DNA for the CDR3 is TGTGCCAGCAGCCAGACAGGGCCCTCTAATGAAAAACTGTTTTTT.

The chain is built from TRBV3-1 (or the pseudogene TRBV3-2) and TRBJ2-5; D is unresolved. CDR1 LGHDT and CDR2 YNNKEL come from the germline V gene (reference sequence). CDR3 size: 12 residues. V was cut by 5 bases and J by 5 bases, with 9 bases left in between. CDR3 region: CASSIGSETQYF. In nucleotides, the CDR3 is TGTGCCAGCAGCATCGGGTCGGAGACCCAGTACTTC.

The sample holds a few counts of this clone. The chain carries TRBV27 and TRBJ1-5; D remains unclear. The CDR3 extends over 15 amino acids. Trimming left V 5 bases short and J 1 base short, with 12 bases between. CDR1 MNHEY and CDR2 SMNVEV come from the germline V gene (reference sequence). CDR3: CASSPVDLSNQPQHF. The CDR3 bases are TGTGCCAGCAGTCCCGTGGACTTGAGCAATCAGCCCCAGCATTTT.

CDR3 region: CASSLRGLSDEQFF. CDR3 nucleotides: TGTGCCAGCAGCTTACGGGGGCTATCCGATGAGCAGTTCTTC. This chain connects TRBV7-9 to TRBJ2-1; D is perhaps TRBD1 or TRBD2 (6 bases each). V shed 2 bases and J shed 8 bases, with 13 bases lying between them. Germline loops: CDR1 SEHNR, CDR2 FQNEAQ (reference sequence). The CDR3 has 14 residues.

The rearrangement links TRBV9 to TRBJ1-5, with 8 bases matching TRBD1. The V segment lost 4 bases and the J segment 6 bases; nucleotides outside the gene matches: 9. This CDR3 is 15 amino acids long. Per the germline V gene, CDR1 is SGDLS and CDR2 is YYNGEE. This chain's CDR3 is CASSRTGTLGQPQHF. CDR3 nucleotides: TGTGCCAGCAGCCGGACAGGGACGCTTGGTCAGCCCCAGCATTTT.

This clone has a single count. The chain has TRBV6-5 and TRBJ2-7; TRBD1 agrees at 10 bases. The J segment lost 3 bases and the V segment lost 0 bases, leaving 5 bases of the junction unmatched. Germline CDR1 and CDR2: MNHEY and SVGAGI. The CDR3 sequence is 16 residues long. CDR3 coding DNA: TGTGCCAGCAGTTACTCCGGGACAGGGGCTCTCTACGAGCAGTACTTC. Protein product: CASSYSGTGALYEQYF.

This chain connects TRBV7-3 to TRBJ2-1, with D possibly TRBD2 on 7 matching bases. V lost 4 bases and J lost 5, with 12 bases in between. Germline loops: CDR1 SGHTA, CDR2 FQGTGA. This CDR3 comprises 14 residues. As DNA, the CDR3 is TGTGCCAGCAGCTGGGGGGGCAGGAACAATGAGCAGTTCTTC. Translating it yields CASSWGGRNNEQFF.

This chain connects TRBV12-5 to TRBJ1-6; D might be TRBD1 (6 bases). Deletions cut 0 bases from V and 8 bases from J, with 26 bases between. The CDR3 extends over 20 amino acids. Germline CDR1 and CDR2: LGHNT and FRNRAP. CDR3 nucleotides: TGTGCTAGTGGTTTGGTTTTACAGGGAGCCACTGCAGCCCACTATTCACCCCTCCACTTT. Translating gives CASGLVLQGATAAHYSPLHF. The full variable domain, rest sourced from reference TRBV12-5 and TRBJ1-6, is DARVTQTPRHKVTEMGQEVTMRCQPILGHNTVFWYRQTMMQGLELLAYFRNRAPLDDSGMPKDRFSAEMPDATLATLKIQPSEPRDSAVYFCASGLVLQGATAAHYSPLHFGNGTRLTVT.

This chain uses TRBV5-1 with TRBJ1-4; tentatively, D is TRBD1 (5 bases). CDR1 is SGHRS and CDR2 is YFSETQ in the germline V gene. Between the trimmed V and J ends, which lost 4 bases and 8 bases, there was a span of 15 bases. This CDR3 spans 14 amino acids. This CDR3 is CASSILEGREKLFF. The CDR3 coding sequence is TGCGCCAGCAGCATTTTAGAGGGGAGGGAAAAACTGTTTTTT.

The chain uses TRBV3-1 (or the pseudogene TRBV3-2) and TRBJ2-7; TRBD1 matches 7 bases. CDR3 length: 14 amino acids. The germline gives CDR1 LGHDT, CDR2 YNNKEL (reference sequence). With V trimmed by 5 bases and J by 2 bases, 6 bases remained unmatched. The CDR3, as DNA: TGTGCCAGCAGCTTAGGGACAGTTACCTACGAGCAGTACTTC. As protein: CASSLGTVTYEQYF.

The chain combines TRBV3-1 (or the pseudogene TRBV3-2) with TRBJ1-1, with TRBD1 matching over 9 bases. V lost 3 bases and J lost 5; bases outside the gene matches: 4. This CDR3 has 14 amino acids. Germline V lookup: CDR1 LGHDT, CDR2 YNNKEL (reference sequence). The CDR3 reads CASSHMGTGTEAFF. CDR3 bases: TGTGCCAGCAGCCACATGGGGACAGGGACTGAAGCTTTCTTT.

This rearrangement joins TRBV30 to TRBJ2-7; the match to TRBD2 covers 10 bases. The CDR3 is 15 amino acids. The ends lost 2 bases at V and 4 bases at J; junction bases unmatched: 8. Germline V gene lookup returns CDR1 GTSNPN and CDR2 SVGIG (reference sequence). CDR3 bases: TGTGCCTGGAGTCCCCTAGCGGGAGTGAGTTACGAGCAGTACTTC. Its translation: CAWSPLAGVSYEQYF.

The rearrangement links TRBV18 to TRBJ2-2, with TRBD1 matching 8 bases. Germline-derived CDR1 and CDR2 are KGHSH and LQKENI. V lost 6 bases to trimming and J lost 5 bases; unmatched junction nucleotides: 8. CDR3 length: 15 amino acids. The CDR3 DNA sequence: TGTGCCAGCTCCCCCGGGACAGGAAGAACCGGGGAGCTGTTTTTT. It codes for CASSPGTGRTGELFF. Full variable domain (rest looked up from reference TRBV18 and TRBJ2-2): NAGVMQNPRHLVRRRGQEARLRCSPMKGHSHVYWYRQLPEEGLKFMVYLQKENIIDESGMPKERFSAEFPKEGPSILRIQQVVRGDSAAYFCASSPGTGRTGELFFGEGSRLTVL.

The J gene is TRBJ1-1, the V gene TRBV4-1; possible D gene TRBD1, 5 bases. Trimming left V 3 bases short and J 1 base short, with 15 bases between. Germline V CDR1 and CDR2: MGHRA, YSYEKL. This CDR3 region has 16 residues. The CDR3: CASSQAPSGRNTEAFF. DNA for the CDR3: TGCGCCAGCAGCCAGGCCCCCTCAGGGAGGAACACTGAAGCTTTCTTT.

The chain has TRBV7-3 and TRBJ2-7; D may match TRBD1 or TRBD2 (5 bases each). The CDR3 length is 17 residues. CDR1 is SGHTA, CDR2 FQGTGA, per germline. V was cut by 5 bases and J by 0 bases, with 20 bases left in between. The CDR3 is CASSPGAGKGNSYEQYF. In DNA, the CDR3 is TGTGCCAGCAGCCCCGGGGCAGGGAAGGGGAACTCCTACGAGCAGTACTTC.

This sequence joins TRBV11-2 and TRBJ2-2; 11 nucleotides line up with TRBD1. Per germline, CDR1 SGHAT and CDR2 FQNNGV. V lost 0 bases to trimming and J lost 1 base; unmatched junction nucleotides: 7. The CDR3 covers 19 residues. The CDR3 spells CASSLDPAGTGGNTGELFF. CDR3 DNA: TGTGCCAGCAGCTTAGATCCGGCCGGGACAGGGGGGAACACCGGGGAGCTGTTTTTT.

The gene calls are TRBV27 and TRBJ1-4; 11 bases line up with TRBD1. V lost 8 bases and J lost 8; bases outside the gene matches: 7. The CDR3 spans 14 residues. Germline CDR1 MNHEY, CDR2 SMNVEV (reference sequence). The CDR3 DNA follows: TGTGCCAGCGGACAGGGGGCTCTCCCCGAAAAACTGTTTTTT. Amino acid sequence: CASGQGALPEKLFF.

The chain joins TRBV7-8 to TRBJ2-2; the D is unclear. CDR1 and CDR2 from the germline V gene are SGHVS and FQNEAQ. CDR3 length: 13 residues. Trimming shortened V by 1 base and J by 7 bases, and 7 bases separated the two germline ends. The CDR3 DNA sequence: TGTGCCAGCAGCTTAGGCTATTTCGGGGAGCTGTTTTTT. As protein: CASSLGYFGELFF.

The CDR3 nucleotides are TGTGCCAGCAGTTCCCCCTGGAATTCACCCCTCCACTTT. It translates to CASSSPWNSPLHF. This chain connects TRBV27 to TRBJ1-6; the D is unclear. CDR1 and CDR2 from the germline V gene are MNHEY and SMNVEV (reference sequence). CDR3 length: 13 residues. Between the trimmed V and J ends, which lost 4 bases and 7 bases, there was a span of 8 bases.

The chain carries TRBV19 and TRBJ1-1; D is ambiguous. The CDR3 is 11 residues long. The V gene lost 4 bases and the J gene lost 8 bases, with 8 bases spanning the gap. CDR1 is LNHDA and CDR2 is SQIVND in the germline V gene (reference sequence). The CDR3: CASSTLQEAFF. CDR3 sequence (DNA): TGTGCCAGTAGTACCCTACAAGAAGCTTTCTTT.

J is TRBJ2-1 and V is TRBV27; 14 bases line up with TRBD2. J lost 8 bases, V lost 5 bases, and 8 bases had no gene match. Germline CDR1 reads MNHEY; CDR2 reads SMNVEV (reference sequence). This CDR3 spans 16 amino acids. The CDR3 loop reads CASSLGLAGVPHEQFF. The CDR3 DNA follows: TGTGCCAGCAGTCTGGGACTAGCGGGAGTACCCCATGAGCAGTTCTTC.